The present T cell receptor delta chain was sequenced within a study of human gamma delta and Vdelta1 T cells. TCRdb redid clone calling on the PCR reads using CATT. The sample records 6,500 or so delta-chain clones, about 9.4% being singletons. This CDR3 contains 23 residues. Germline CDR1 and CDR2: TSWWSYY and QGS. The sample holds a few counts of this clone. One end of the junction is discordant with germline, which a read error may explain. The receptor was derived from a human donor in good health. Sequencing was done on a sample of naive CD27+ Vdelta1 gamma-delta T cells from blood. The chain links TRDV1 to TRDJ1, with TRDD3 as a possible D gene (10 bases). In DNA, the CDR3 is TGTGCTCTCGGGGTAAAGGCCTTCCTACGCTCCCGGGGGATACGCGCATACACCGATAAACCCATCTTT. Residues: CALGVKAFLRSRGIRAYTDKPIF.